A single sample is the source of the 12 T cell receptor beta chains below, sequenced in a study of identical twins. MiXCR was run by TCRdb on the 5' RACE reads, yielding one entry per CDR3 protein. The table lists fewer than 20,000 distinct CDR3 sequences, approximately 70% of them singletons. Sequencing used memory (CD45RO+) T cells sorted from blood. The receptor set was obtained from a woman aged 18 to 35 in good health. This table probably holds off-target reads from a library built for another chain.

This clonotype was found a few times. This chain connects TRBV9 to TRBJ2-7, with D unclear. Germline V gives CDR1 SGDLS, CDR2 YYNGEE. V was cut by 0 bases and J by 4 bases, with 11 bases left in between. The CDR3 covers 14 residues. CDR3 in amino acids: CASSVGPRPYEQYF. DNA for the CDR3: TGTGCCAGCAGCGTAGGCCCTCGCCCTTACGAGCAGTACTTC.

The CDR3 loop reads CASKSFTFVHNEQFF. The CDR3 region has the DNA TGCGCCAGCAAATCCTTTACCTTTGTGCACAATGAGCAGTTCTTC. The rearrangement links TRBV4-1 to TRBJ2-1; unclear D gene. Trimming cost V 7 bases and J 5 bases, with 18 bases left between them. The length of the CDR3 is 15 residues. Germline CDR1 MGHRA, CDR2 YSYEKL.

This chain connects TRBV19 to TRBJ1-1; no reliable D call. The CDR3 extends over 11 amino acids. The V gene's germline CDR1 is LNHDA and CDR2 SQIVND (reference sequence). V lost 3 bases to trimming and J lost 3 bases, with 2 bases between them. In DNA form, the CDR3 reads TGTGCCAGTAGTATGTACACTGAAGCTTTCTTT. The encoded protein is CASSMYTEAFF.

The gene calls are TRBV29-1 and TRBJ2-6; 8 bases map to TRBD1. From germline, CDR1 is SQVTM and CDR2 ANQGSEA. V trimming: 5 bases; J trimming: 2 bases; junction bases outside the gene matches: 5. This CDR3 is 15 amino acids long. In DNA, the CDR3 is TGCAGCGTTTCGGGACAGGCGGCTGGGGCCAACGTCCTGACTTTC. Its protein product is CSVSGQAAGANVLTF.

CDR3 coding DNA: TGCAGCGTTGTAGCGACAGGGGGACTCACAGATACGCAGTATTTT. It translates to CSVVATGGLTDTQYF. The chain recombines TRBV29-1 with TRBJ2-3; 9 positions match TRBD1. Germline trimming cut 4 bases from V and 2 bases from J; bases unmatched to any gene: 7. Germline CDR1 is SQVTM and CDR2 is ANQGSEA. The CDR3 extends over 15 amino acids.

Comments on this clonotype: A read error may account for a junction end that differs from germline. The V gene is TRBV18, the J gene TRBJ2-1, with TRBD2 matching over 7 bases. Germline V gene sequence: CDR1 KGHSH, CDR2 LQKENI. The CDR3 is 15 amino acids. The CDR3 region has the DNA TGTGCCAGCTCACCAGTAGCGGGCTCCTACAATGAGCAGTTATTC. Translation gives CASSPVAGSYNEQLF.

The CDR3 reads CAWSFFTEAFF. CDR3 DNA: TGTGCCTGGAGTTTTTTCACTGAAGCTTTCTTT. The chain couples TRBV30 to TRBJ1-1; the D is unclear. Germline CDR1 reads GTSNPN; CDR2 reads SVGIG (reference sequence). The V end was cut by 2 bases, the J end by 4 bases, with 5 bases between. This CDR3 has 11 amino acids.

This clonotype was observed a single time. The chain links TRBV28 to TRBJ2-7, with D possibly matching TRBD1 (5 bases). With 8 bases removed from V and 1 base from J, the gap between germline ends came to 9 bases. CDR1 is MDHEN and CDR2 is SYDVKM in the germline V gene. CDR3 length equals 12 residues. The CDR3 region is CASQGLSYEQYF. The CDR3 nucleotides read TGTGCCAGCCAGGGCCTTTCCTACGAGCAGTACTTC.

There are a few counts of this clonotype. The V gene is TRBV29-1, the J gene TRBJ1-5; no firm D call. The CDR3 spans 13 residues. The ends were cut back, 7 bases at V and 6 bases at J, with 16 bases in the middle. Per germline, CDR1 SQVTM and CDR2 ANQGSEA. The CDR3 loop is CSAAAERSQPQHF. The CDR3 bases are TGCAGCGCGGCGGCCGAGAGGAGTCAGCCCCAGCATTTT.

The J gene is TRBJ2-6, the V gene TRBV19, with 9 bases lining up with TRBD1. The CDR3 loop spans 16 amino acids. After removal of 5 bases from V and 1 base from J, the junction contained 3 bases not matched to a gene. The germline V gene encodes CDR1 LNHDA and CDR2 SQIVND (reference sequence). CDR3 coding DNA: TGTGCCAGTAGTCTGACAGGGGGGTCTGGGGCCAACGTCCTGACTTTC. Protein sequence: CASSLTGGSGANVLTF.

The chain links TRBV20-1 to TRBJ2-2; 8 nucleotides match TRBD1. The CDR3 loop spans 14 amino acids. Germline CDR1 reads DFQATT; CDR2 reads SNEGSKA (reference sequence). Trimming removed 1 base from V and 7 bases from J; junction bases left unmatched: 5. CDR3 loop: CSARAGQAGGELFF. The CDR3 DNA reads TGCAGTGCTAGAGCGGGACAGGCGGGCGGGGAGCTGTTTTTT.

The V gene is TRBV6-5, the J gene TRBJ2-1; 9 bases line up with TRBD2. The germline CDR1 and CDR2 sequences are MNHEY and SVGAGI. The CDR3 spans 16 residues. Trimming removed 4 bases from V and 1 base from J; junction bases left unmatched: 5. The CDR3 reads CASSSPSGRSYNEQFF. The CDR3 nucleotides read TGTGCCAGCAGTTCACCCAGCGGGAGGTCCTACAATGAGCAGTTCTTC.